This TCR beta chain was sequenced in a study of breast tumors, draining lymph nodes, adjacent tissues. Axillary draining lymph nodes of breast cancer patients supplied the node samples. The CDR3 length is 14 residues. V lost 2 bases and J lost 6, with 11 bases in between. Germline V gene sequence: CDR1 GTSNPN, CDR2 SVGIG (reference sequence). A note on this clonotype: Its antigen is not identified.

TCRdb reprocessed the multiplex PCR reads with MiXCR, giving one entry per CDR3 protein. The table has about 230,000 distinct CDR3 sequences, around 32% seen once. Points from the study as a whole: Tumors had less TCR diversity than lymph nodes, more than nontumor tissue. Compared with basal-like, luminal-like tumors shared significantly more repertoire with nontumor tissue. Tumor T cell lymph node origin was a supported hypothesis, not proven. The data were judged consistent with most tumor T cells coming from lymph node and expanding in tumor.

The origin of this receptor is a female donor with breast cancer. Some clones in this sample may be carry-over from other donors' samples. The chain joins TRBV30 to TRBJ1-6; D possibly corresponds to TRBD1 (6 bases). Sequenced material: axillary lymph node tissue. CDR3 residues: CAWSLGQPNSPLHF. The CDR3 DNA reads TGTGCCTGGAGTTTGGGACAACCTAATTCACCCCTCCACTTT.